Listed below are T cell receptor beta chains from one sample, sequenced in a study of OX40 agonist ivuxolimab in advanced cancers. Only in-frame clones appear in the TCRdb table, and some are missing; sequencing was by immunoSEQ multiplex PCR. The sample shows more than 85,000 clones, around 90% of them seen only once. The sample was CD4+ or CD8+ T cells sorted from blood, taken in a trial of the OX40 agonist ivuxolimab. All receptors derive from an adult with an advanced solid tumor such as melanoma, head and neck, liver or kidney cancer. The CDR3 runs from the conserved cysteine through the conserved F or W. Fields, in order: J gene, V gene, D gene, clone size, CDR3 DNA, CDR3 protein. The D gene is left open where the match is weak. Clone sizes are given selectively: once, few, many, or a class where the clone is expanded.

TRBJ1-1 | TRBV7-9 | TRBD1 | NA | TGTGCCAGCAGCTTAGGGCGGTGGGGGGACAGGGTTACTGAAGCTTTCTTT | CASSLGRWGDRVTEAFF
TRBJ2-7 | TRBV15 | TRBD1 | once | TGTGCCACCAGCAGAGGAGGGGACAGCTACGAGCAGTACTTC | CATSRGGDSYEQYF
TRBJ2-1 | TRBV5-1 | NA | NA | TGCGCCAGCAGCTTGGAGGGCAGGAACTACAATGAGCAGTTCTTC | CASSLEGRNYNEQFF
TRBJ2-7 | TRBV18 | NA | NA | TGTGCCAGCTCACCACCGGGAAGCTACGAGCAGTACTTC | CASSPPGSYEQYF
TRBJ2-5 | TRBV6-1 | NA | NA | TGTGCCAGCAGTGAAGTGGGTCCGCTGACCCAGTACTTC | CASSEVGPLTQYF
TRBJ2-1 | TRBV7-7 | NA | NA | TGTGCTAGCAGCCGTGGACAGCCCAGCCCCTACAATGAGCAGTTCTTC | CASSRGQPSPYNEQFF
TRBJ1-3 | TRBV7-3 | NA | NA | TGTGCCAGCAGCTCGACAGCATCCCCGGCTGGAAACACCATATATTTT | CASSSTASPAGNTIYF
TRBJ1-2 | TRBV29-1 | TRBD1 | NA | TGCAGCGTTATTAAATTCTCGGGACAGGGGAACTATGGCTACACCTTC | CSVIKFSGQGNYGYTF
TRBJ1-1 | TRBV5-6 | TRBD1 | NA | TGTGCCAGCAGGACTACAGGGGGCTCTATTGAAGCTTTCTTT | CASRTTGGSIEAFF
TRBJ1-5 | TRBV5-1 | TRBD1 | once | TGCGCCAGCAGCTTGGATCTCAGGGGGCTCAATAGCAATCAGCCCCAGCATTTT | CASSLDLRGLNSNQPQHF
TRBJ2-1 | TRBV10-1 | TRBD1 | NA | TGCGCCAGCAGTACCGCCGGGACAGGGGGGTACAATGAGCAGTTCTTC | CASSTAGTGGYNEQFF
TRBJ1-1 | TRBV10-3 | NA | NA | TGTGCCATCAGTGAGTCATTCGAGGGGGGTGAAGCTTTCTTT | CAISESFEGGEAFF
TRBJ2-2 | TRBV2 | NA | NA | TGTGCCAGCAGTGAGGGGCTGAACACCGGGGAGCTGTTTTTT | CASSEGLNTGELFF
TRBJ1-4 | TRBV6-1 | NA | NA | TGTGCCAGCTCCGCGGACGGATATGAAAAACTGTTTTTT | CASSADGYEKLFF
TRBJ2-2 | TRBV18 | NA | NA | TGTGCCACCCGGACCGGGGAGCTGTTTTTT | CATRTGELFF
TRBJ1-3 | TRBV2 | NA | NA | TGTGCCAGCAGTGACGCCCGGGCCTCTGGAAACACCATATATTTT | CASSDARASGNTIYF
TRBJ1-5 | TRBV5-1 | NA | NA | TGCGCCAGCAGCTTGGGACTCCCGGGGGACCAGCCCCAGCATTTT | CASSLGLPGDQPQHF
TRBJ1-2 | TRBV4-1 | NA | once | TGCGCCAGCAGCCAAGGGGAGCTAAACTATGGCTACACCTTC | CASSQGELNYGYTF
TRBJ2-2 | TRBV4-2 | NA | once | TGTGCCAGCAGCCAAGACGACAGCACCGGGGAGCTGTTTTTT | CASSQDDSTGELFF
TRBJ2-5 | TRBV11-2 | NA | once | TGTGCCAGCAGCTCCACTCCGGGACAGTCCGGGAGGGAGACCCAGTACTTC | CASSSTPGQSGRETQYF
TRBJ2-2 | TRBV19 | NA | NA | TGTGCCAGTAGTTGGCCAGGGACTTCGAACACCGGGGAGCTGTTTTTT | CASSWPGTSNTGELFF
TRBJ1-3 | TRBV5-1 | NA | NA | TGCGCCAGCAGCTTGGGGGCCTCTGGAAACACCATATATTTT | CASSLGASGNTIYF
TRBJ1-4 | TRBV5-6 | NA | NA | TGTGCCAGCAGCTGGAGGGACACTAATGAAAAACTGTTTTTT | CASSWRDTNEKLFF
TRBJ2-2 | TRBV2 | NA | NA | TGTGCCAGCGTGAGGACAACGAACACCGGGGAGCTGTTTTTT | CASVRTTNTGELFF
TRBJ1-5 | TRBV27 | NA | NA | TGTGCCAGCAGTCCCCAGGGGAATCAGCCCCAGCATTTT | CASSPQGNQPQHF
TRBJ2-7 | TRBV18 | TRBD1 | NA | TGTGCCAGCTCACAAATAGACAGGGGCCTCGAGCAGTACTTC | CASSQIDRGLEQYF
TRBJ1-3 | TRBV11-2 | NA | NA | TGTGCCAGCAGCTTAGTAGGCAGCTCTGGAAACACCATATATTTT | CASSLVGSSGNTIYF
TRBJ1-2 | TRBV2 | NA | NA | TGTGCCAGCAGCGCACCGGGACTGGACTATGGCTACACCTTC | CASSAPGLDYGYTF
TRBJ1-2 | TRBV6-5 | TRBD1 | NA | TGTGCCAGCCGCGCCGGGACAGGGTCTGGCTACACCTTC | CASRAGTGSGYTF
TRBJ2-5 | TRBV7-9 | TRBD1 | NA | TGTGCCAGCAGCACAAAGACAGGGGGCCTATTGGGAGAGACCCAGTACTTC | CASSTKTGGLLGETQYF
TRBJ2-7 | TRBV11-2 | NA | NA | TGTGCCAGCGGGGCACAGGGACGCTTTCCGGTTGAGCAGTACTTC | CASGAQGRFPVEQYF
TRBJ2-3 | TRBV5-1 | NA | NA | TGCGCCAGCAGCGAGGGCCTCGGTGGGGGGGCCAGTGATACGCAGTATTTT | CASSEGLGGGASDTQYF
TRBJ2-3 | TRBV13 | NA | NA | TGTGCCAGCAGCTTAACCCGGGGGGATACGCAGTATTTT | CASSLTRGDTQYF
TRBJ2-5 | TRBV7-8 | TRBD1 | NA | TGTGCCAGCAGCTTAGGGACAGGGGGCGGGGAGACCCAGTACTTC | CASSLGTGGGETQYF
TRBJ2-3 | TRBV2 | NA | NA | TGTGCCAGCCTGGGGGATGGAGATACGCAGTATTTT | CASLGDGDTQYF
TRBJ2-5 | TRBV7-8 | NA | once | TGTGCCAGCAGCCCCGGGCGAGAGACCCAGTACTTC | CASSPGRETQYF
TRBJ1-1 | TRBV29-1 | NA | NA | TGCAGCGTTGAAGGGAACGAGAACACTGAAGCTTTCTTT | CSVEGNENTEAFF
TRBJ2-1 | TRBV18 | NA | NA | TGTGCCAGCTCACCAAGTGGGAGCTACAATGAGCAGTTCTTC | CASSPSGSYNEQFF
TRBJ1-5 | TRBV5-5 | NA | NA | TGTGCCAGCAGCCCGAGAGAGGGCCCCAATCAGCCCCAGCATTTT | CASSPREGPNQPQHF
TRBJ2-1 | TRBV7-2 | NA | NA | TGTGCCAGCAGCAGACCCGGGGACAATGAGCAGTTCTTC | CASSRPGDNEQFF
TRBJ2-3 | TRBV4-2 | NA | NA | TGTGCCAGCAGCCAGGACGAGGGGAGCACGGATACGCAGTATTTT | CASSQDEGSTDTQYF
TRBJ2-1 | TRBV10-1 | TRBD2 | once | TGCGCCAGCAGTGAGGCTGGGACTAGTGGGGGGTTCTCCTACAATGAGCAGTTCTTC | CASSEAGTSGGFSYNEQFF
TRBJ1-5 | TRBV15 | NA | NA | TGTGCCACCAGCAGGGATCTGGTGGGGCCCCAGCATTTT | CATSRDLVGPQHF